The entry that follows covers one TCR beta chain sequence. Its antigen is unknown. The sample comes from a study of shared clonotypes between healthy human individuals. Overall study findings and caveats: Shared across four donors were around 5% of the naive CD4 clonotypes. The study generally estimated greater richness for naive than memory subsets.

V shed 3 bases and J 9 bases; nucleotides not matched to a gene: 6. Germline CDR1 is MGHRA and CDR2 is YSYEKL. The CDR3 loop spans 14 amino acids. The repertoire was sequenced with immunoSEQ multiplex PCR; TCRdb's copy has only in-frame clones and lacks some. The sample comprises 1.5 million to 2.5 million clones, just under 95% of which are singletons, and 0.9% to 1.5% rests with the top ten. Naive CD8 populations comprised CD45RO-negative cells positively selected for CCR7, excluding terminally differentiated effector memory CD45RA+ cells. The chain uses TRBV4-1 and TRBJ2-1, with 9 bases matching TRBD2. The specimen was naive CD8+ T cells sorted from blood. The source is a young man in good health. As DNA, the CDR3 is TGCGCCAGCAGCCAGGGTCATAGCGGGGGTGAGCAGTTCTTC. Translating gives CASSQGHSGGEQFF.